This T cell receptor beta chain comes out of a study of blood T cell repertoires in COVID-19. TCRdb keeps only in-frame clones here, not all; method: immunoSEQ multiplex PCR. The top ten clones hold 5% of a sample with about 280,000 clones, approximately 82% of them seen once. The germline CDR1 and CDR2 sequences are MDHEN and SYDVKM. Trimming cost V 6 bases and J 5 bases, with 21 bases left between them. This CDR3 is 16 amino acids long. The sequencing sample was made of PBMCs or T cells enriched from blood (not recorded which). The source is a man in his forties or fifties who had been exposed to COVID-19. This rearrangement joins TRBV28 to TRBJ2-3; maybe TRBD2 (5 bases). The CDR3 DNA is TGTGCCAGCAGCCCTACCGGTCCGGGAAAGCTAGATACGCAGTATTTT. Encoded protein: CASSPTGPGKLDTQYF.